The rows below give T cell receptor beta chains drawn from one sample of a study of T cells in Graves' hyperthyroidism and ophthalmopathy. TCRdb processed the multiplex PCR reads anew with MiXCR; each CDR3 protein has one entry. The table records roughly 180,000 distinct CDR3 sequences, about 9% of them present only once. Sequencing used blood. Receptor source: a young woman with Graves' hyperthyroidism that later progressed to Graves' ophthalmopathy. CDR3s include the opening cysteine and the closing phenylalanine or tryptophan. A D gene is named only where the DNA matches it firmly. Rows may omit the clone size; those that give it use once, few, many or a size class.

d_gene: NA
j_gene: TRBJ2-5
v_gene: TRBV28
abundance: few
CDR3nt: TGTGCCAGCAGCACAGGGGGGGGGCTCCAAGAGACCCAGTACTTC
CDR3aa: CASSTGGGLQETQYF

d_gene: NA
j_gene: TRBJ2-3
v_gene: TRBV20-1
abundance: many
CDR3nt: TGCAGTGCTAGAATTGGGTCCCACACAGATACGCAGTATTTT
CDR3aa: CSARIGSHTDTQYF

d_gene: NA
j_gene: TRBJ2-5
v_gene: TRBV11-2
abundance: many
CDR3nt: TGTGCCAGCAGCCCGGACTACTCCCAGCCTCAAGAGACCCAGTACTTC
CDR3aa: CASSPDYSQPQETQYF

d_gene: NA
j_gene: TRBJ2-1
v_gene: TRBV19
abundance: many
CDR3nt: TGTGCCAGTAGTATAGATCGTGGGAGCTCCTACAATGAGCAGTTCTTC
CDR3aa: CASSIDRGSSYNEQFF

d_gene: TRBD2
j_gene: TRBJ2-7
v_gene: TRBV19
abundance: many
CDR3nt: TGTGCCAGTAGTATCGGGGGGAACTCCTACGAGCAGTACTTC
CDR3aa: CASSIGGNSYEQYF

d_gene: NA
j_gene: TRBJ2-7
v_gene: TRBV11-2
abundance: many
CDR3nt: TGTGCCAGCAGCTTAGAGATTCTCTACGAGCAGTACTTC
CDR3aa: CASSLEILYEQYF

d_gene: TRBD2
j_gene: TRBJ2-1
v_gene: TRBV27
abundance: NA
CDR3nt: TGTGCCAGCAGTGGGAGGGCCAGTTACAATGAGCAGTTCTTC
CDR3aa: CASSGRASYNEQFF

d_gene: TRBD1
j_gene: TRBJ1-5
v_gene: TRBV20-1
abundance: NA
CDR3nt: TGCAGTGCTCAATCCGGGACAGGGAATCAGCCCCAGCATTTT
CDR3aa: CSAQSGTGNQPQHF

d_gene: TRBD1
j_gene: TRBJ2-2
v_gene: TRBV7-8
abundance: many
CDR3nt: TGTGCCAGCAGCTTAGGAACTTGGACAGGGCCGAACACCGGGGAGCTGTTTTTT
CDR3aa: CASSLGTWTGPNTGELFF

d_gene: NA
j_gene: TRBJ1-1
v_gene: TRBV20-1
abundance: many
CDR3nt: TGCAGTGCTAGCGATCAGGGACCTGAAGCTTTCTTT
CDR3aa: CSASDQGPEAFF

d_gene: NA
j_gene: TRBJ1-5
v_gene: TRBV6-1
abundance: many
CDR3nt: TGTGCCAGCAGTGAATATGGGGGAGGCCAGCCCCAGCATTTT
CDR3aa: CASSEYGGGQPQHF

d_gene: NA
j_gene: TRBJ1-2
v_gene: TRBV19
abundance: few
CDR3nt: TGTGCCAGTAGTATAAATGCAAGAACTTACTATGGCTACACCTTC
CDR3aa: CASSINARTYYGYTF

d_gene: NA
j_gene: TRBJ2-1
v_gene: TRBV11-2
abundance: many
CDR3nt: TGTGCCAGCAGCCGGGACCGCTACAATGAGCAGTTCTTC
CDR3aa: CASSRDRYNEQFF

d_gene: NA
j_gene: TRBJ2-7
v_gene: TRBV6-2/TRBV6-3
abundance: many
CDR3nt: TGTGCCAGCAGTCCCCATGGGAGCTCCTACGAGCAGTACTTC
CDR3aa: CASSPHGSSYEQYF

d_gene: TRBD2
j_gene: TRBJ2-7
v_gene: TRBV4-1
abundance: many
CDR3nt: TGCGCCAGCAGCCAACTCCTACAGCGGGGCCTTCTAGGGCAGTACTTC
CDR3aa: CASSQLLQRGLLGQYF

d_gene: TRBD1
j_gene: TRBJ2-2
v_gene: TRBV5-1
abundance: many
CDR3nt: TGCGCCAGCACCCGACAGGGGGCGGGCGGGGAGCTGTTTTTT
CDR3aa: CASTRQGAGGELFF

d_gene: NA
j_gene: TRBJ1-6
v_gene: TRBV7-2
abundance: many
CDR3nt: TGTGCCAGCAGCGAGTGGGCTTCACCCCTCCACTTT
CDR3aa: CASSEWASPLHF

d_gene: TRBD2
j_gene: TRBJ2-3
v_gene: TRBV14
abundance: many
CDR3nt: TGTGCCAGCAGCCGGAGACTAGCGGGAGGTGATACGCAGTATTTT
CDR3aa: CASSRRLAGGDTQYF

d_gene: NA
j_gene: TRBJ2-1
v_gene: TRBV7-3
abundance: NA
CDR3nt: TGTGCCAGCAGCTTCTCAATGATAGATCGGGGGACCTACAATGAGCAGTTCTTC
CDR3aa: CASSFSMIDRGTYNEQFF

d_gene: NA
j_gene: TRBJ1-1
v_gene: TRBV18
abundance: many
CDR3nt: TGTGCCAGCTTAAAGATGAACACTGAAGCTTTCTTT
CDR3aa: CASLKMNTEAFF

d_gene: NA
j_gene: TRBJ1-5
v_gene: TRBV19
abundance: NA
CDR3nt: TGTGCCAGTAGTAAAGACAGGAGATATAACAATCAGCCCCAGCATTTT
CDR3aa: CASSKDRRYNNQPQHF

d_gene: NA
j_gene: TRBJ2-5
v_gene: TRBV30
abundance: NA
CDR3nt: TGTGCCTGGAGTGTAGGGGCGGGGTGGCAAGAGACCCAGTACTTC
CDR3aa: CAWSVGAGWQETQYF

d_gene: TRBD1
j_gene: TRBJ2-3
v_gene: TRBV18
abundance: NA
CDR3nt: TGTGCCAGCTCACCTAAGGGGACAGGGCCAGATACGCAGTATTTT
CDR3aa: CASSPKGTGPDTQYF

d_gene: TRBD2
j_gene: TRBJ2-1
v_gene: TRBV7-2
abundance: NA
CDR3nt: TGTGCCAGCAGCTTAGCCCGACTAGCGGGAGGGATTAAGGACTACAATGAGCAGTTCTTC
CDR3aa: CASSLARLAGGIKDYNEQFF

d_gene: NA
j_gene: TRBJ1-5
v_gene: TRBV3-1
abundance: many
CDR3nt: TGTGCCAGCAGTACCACTTTTGGAAGCAATCAGCCCCAGCATTTT
CDR3aa: CASSTTFGSNQPQHF

d_gene: TRBD2
j_gene: TRBJ2-3
v_gene: TRBV11-2
abundance: many
CDR3nt: TGTGCCAGCAGCTGGCGGACTAGCGTGGAACGCACAGATACGCAGTATTTT
CDR3aa: CASSWRTSVERTDTQYF

d_gene: NA
j_gene: TRBJ2-5
v_gene: TRBV7-7
abundance: many
CDR3nt: TGTGCTAGCAGCCTCCTGGCGACCCCTGGCCAAGAGACCCAGTACTTC
CDR3aa: CASSLLATPGQETQYF

d_gene: TRBD2
j_gene: TRBJ2-1
v_gene: TRBV20-1
abundance: many
CDR3nt: TGCAGTGCTCGATCTATAGCGGGAGGTCCCTACAATGAGCAGTTCTTC
CDR3aa: CSARSIAGGPYNEQFF

d_gene: NA
j_gene: TRBJ2-5
v_gene: TRBV20-1
abundance: many
CDR3nt: TGCAGTGCTTCCGGCGGGTATTACCAAGAGACCCAGTACTTC
CDR3aa: CSASGGYYQETQYF

d_gene: TRBD1
j_gene: TRBJ1-1
v_gene: TRBV5-1
abundance: many
CDR3nt: TGCGCCAGCAGTTCGCAGGGGGCTGACACTGAAGCTTTCTTT
CDR3aa: CASSSQGADTEAFF

d_gene: NA
j_gene: TRBJ1-5
v_gene: TRBV28
abundance: many
CDR3nt: TGTGCCAGCAGTTTACACTGGGCTCGAAGAAGTGGAGGCAATCAGCCCCAGCATTTT
CDR3aa: CASSLHWARRSGGNQPQHF

d_gene: TRBD2
j_gene: TRBJ2-7
v_gene: TRBV7-2
abundance: many
CDR3nt: TGTGCCAGCAGCTCGCTAGCGGCGTACGAGCAGTACTTC
CDR3aa: CASSSLAAYEQYF

d_gene: TRBD1
j_gene: TRBJ1-4
v_gene: TRBV20-1
abundance: many
CDR3nt: TGCAGTGCTAGAGCCGAGGGACAGGTTTATGAAAAACTGTTTTTT
CDR3aa: CSARAEGQVYEKLFF

d_gene: TRBD2
j_gene: TRBJ2-1
v_gene: TRBV20-1
abundance: many
CDR3nt: TGCAGTGCTTTGACTAGCGGAAACAATGAGCAGTTCTTC
CDR3aa: CSALTSGNNEQFF

d_gene: TRBD2
j_gene: TRBJ2-1
v_gene: TRBV6-1
abundance: few
CDR3nt: TGTGCCAGCAGTGACTCACTAGCGGGAGGTTTATCCGAGCAGTTCTTC
CDR3aa: CASSDSLAGGLSEQFF

d_gene: TRBD1
j_gene: TRBJ1-2
v_gene: TRBV28
abundance: many
CDR3nt: TGTGCCAGCAGTTTATTTGAAGGCAGGGGGAGGATCGGCTACACCTTC
CDR3aa: CASSLFEGRGRIGYTF

d_gene: TRBD1
j_gene: TRBJ2-7
v_gene: TRBV7-9
abundance: many
CDR3nt: TGTGCCAGCAGCTTAGGCGGACAGGGCCTCACTTACGAGCAGTACTTC
CDR3aa: CASSLGGQGLTYEQYF

d_gene: NA
j_gene: TRBJ2-1
v_gene: TRBV6-5
abundance: many
CDR3nt: TGTGCCAGCAGTTACCGCCTAGCGCCTTACAATGAGCAGTTCTTC
CDR3aa: CASSYRLAPYNEQFF

d_gene: TRBD2
j_gene: TRBJ2-3
v_gene: TRBV2
abundance: many
CDR3nt: TGTGCCAGCAGGCAGACTAGCGGGGTATATACGCAGTATTTT
CDR3aa: CASRQTSGVYTQYF

d_gene: TRBD2
j_gene: TRBJ2-5
v_gene: TRBV6-1
abundance: few
CDR3nt: TGTGCCAGCAGTCCGACTAGCGGGGGACAAGAGACCCAGTACTTC
CDR3aa: CASSPTSGGQETQYF